This T cell receptor (beta chain) originates from a study of response to subunit inactivated influenza vaccine. Study-wide results and limits: Authors suggested seasonal influenza vaccinations each recruit few new T cells.

This clonotype is a singleton in its sample. The antigen remains unidentified. TCRdb re-analysed the RT-PCR reads in MiXCR, keeping a single row per CDR3 protein. Here the sample spans 500,000 or so distinct CDR3 sequences, 16% being singletons. CDR3 length: 15 amino acids. Trimming cost V 2 bases and J 6 bases; bases outside gene matches: 7. The germline V gene has CDR1 MGHDK and CDR2 SYGVNS. The chain carries TRBV25-1 and TRBJ2-3; the match to TRBD1 covers 8 bases. The TCR originated in a man aged 45 to 75 who received an inactivated influenza vaccine. The sequencing here drew on CD4+ T cells sorted from PBMCs, taken 23 months after vaccination. The CDR3 DNA follows: TGTGCCAGCAGTGAACCGGACAGGACAGGGGATACGCAGTATTTT. Translation: CASSEPDRTGDTQYF.